A selection of T cell receptor beta chains follows, all from one sample in a study of blood T cell repertoires in COVID-19. Method: immunoSEQ multiplex PCR; TCRdb's copy keeps in-frame clones and lacks some. Here the sample spans about 300,000 clones, roughly 84% being singletons. The sequencing input was peripheral blood. Source of these receptors: a human donor with COVID-19, enrolled during active disease. The donor label of this sample is uncertain. CDR3s include the opening cysteine and the closing phenylalanine or tryptophan. D genes are given only for firm matches. Where a row states a size, it is once, few, many or the class of an expanded clone; other rows omit it.

-	TRBV18	TRBJ1-2	TRBD1	TGTGCCAGCTCACCGGACAGGGTATATGGCTACACCTTC	CASSPDRVYGYTF
once	TRBV19	TRBJ2-5	TRBD2	TGTGCCAGTAGTGAACCGACTAGCGGCTACCAAGAGACCCAGTACTTC	CASSEPTSGYQETQYF
few	TRBV18	TRBJ2-1	TRBD2	TGTGCCAGCTCACCCGGGGCTAGCGGGAGTCGGGGGGAGCAGTTCTTC	CASSPGASGSRGEQFF
once	TRBV7-2	TRBJ2-7	TRBD2	TGTGCCAGCACCGTCACGGGACTAATCTACGAGCAGTACTTC	CASTVTGLIYEQYF
-	TRBV7-3	TRBJ2-2	-	TGTGCCAGCAGCTTCGTAGATACCGGGGAGCTGTTTTTT	CASSFVDTGELFF
-	TRBV18	TRBJ2-1	TRBD2	TGTGCCAGCTCACCACCGGGGCCTCAGCGGGAGGGCCGCAATGAGCAGTTCTTC	CASSPPGPQREGRNEQFF
-	TRBV7-2	TRBJ2-1	TRBD2	TGTGCCAGCAGCCTTCTCGGACTAGCGGGAGACGAGCAGTTCTTC	CASSLLGLAGDEQFF
-	TRBV28	TRBJ1-1	TRBD1	TGTGCCAGCAGTTTACCGGACAGGGGGGGGACTGAAGCTTTCTTT	CASSLPDRGGTEAFF
-	TRBV28	TRBJ2-1	-	TGTGCCAGCAGATCAACCGGGAGCCACAATGAGCAGTTCTTC	CASRSTGSHNEQFF
-	TRBV30	TRBJ2-1	TRBD2	TGTGCCTGGAGTGTATGGATTTCGGGAGGGCCGTCCGGGGTGGACAATGAGCAGTTCTTC	CAWSVWISGGPSGVDNEQFF
-	TRBV6-5	TRBJ1-3	-	TGTGCCAGCAGCTACCGGACAACCTCTGGAAACACCATATATTTT	CASSYRTTSGNTIYF
-	TRBV6-5	TRBJ2-1	TRBD2	TGTGCCAGCAGTTACTCGAGTAGCGGGAGGCGCGATGAGCAGTTCTTC	CASSYSSSGRRDEQFF
-	TRBV20-1	TRBJ2-1	-	TGCAGTGCTAGTGGGTTGACTAGCCTGAGGGGGGATGAGCAGTTCTTC	CSASGLTSLRGDEQFF
-	TRBV30	TRBJ1-1	-	TGTGCCTGGAGTGCCAGGGGAAAAGCTTTCTTT	CAWSARGKAFF
-	TRBV9	TRBJ1-5	-	TGTGCCAGCAGCGTGGGAGATTTTAGCAATCAGCCCCAGCATTTT	CASSVGDFSNQPQHF
-	TRBV9	TRBJ2-1	TRBD2	TGTGCCAGCAGCGTAGGAGGTAGCGGGAGTATCAATGAGCAGTTCTTC	CASSVGGSGSINEQFF
-	TRBV2	TRBJ2-1	TRBD2	TGTGCCAGCAGTGAGACTAGCGGGCATGAGCAGTTCTTC	CASSETSGHEQFF
-	TRBV29-1	TRBJ1-2	-	TGCAGCGGGGCAGTTACTAACTATGGCTACACCTTC	CSGAVTNYGYTF
-	TRBV11-2	TRBJ1-1	TRBD1	TGTGCCAGCAGAATTTCAGGGGGCGCCCCTGAAGCTTTCTTT	CASRISGGAPEAFF
-	TRBV28	TRBJ1-4	-	TGTGCCAGCAGGACGGGGGGCCCAACTAATGAAAAACTGTTTTTT	CASRTGGPTNEKLFF
-	TRBV27	TRBJ2-3	TRBD2	TGTGCCAGCTCATCTAGCGGGAGGATGGATACGCAGTATTTT	CASSSSGRMDTQYF
-	TRBV6-5	TRBJ1-2	TRBD1	TGTGCCAGCAGTTACTCGACACCGGGACAGCTCTATGGCTACACCTTC	CASSYSTPGQLYGYTF
-	TRBV10-3	TRBJ2-1	-	TGTGCCGTTCGCTCAGGGGGGAGCTCCTACAATGAGCAGTTCTTC	CAVRSGGSSYNEQFF
-	TRBV11-2	TRBJ2-1	-	TGTGCCAGCACCAGCCCCAATACTAGGCCCATTGAGCAGTTCTTC	CASTSPNTRPIEQFF
few	TRBV7-3	TRBJ2-7	TRBD2	TGTGCCAGCAGCCTTAGCGGGAGAGCTCAAGAGCAGTACTTC	CASSLSGRAQEQYF
-	TRBV2	TRBJ2-7	TRBD1	TGTGCCAGGGGACAGGGAACCAAAGCCTACGAGCAGTACTTC	CARGQGTKAYEQYF
-	TRBV2	TRBJ1-2	-	TGTGCCAGCAGTGCCCAGGCGAACTATGGCTACACCTTC	CASSAQANYGYTF